Listed here is a single T cell receptor (beta chain). This is likely an artifact of a read error, given a far larger clone one base away. The same CDR3 is also encoded by other DNA sequences in this sample. These data originate in a study of blood T cell repertoires in COVID-19. Assay: immunoSEQ multiplex PCR; the TCRdb copy retains only in-frame clones and omits some. The sample has approximately 50,000 clones; 79% are singletons. The V end lost 10 bases, the J end lost 5 bases, and 29 bases lay between the germline ends. The germline V gene encodes CDR1 MDHEN and CDR2 SYDVKM. This CDR3 is built from 17 residues.

The sequence was obtained from a man aged 65-85 years with acute or convalescent COVID-19. Sequencing was done on a sample of peripheral blood. This chain connects TRBV28 to TRBJ2-5; D is uncertain. This chain's CDR3 is CAIGKLGPLARRETQYF. CDR3 DNA: TGTGCCATCGGCAAGCTGGGCCCGTTGGCCCGACGGGAGACCCAGTACTTC.